A selection of T cell receptor beta chains follows, all from one sample in a study of cytomegalovirus exposure and HLA in healthy donors. The data were produced by immunoSEQ multiplex PCR, yet TCRdb's version contains in-frame clones alone and is incomplete. This sample has roughly 150,000 clones, with more than 75% found just once. Sequencing was done on a sample of PBMCs. Receptor source: a woman aged 40 to 49 in good health and CMV-seronegative. The CDR3 runs from the conserved cysteine through the conserved F or W. A D gene is named only where the DNA matches it firmly. Clone size is given for some rows only: seen once, a few or many times, or a class if the clone is expanded.

CASSSGTGGYEQYF	TGTGCCAGCAGCTCCGGGACAGGGGGGTACGAGCAGTACTTC	TRBJ2-7	TRBV14	few	TRBD1
CASSLVPGNQPQHF	TGTGCCAGCAGCTTAGTACCGGGGAATCAGCCCCAGCATTTT	TRBJ1-5	TRBV7-6	NA	NA
CASSPSEDATQYF	TGTGCCAGCAGCCCTAGCGAAGATGCGACCCAGTACTTC	TRBJ2-5	TRBV7-3	NA	NA
CASSVDGRAKNIQYF	TGTGCCAGCAGCGTAGACGGGAGAGCCAAAAACATTCAGTACTTC	TRBJ2-4	TRBV9	NA	NA
CASSPQGLGYGYTF	TGTGCCAGCTCCCCACAGGGGTTAGGATATGGCTACACCTTC	TRBJ1-2	TRBV18	NA	TRBD1
CASSLGGSGGAETQYF	TGTGCCAGCAGCCTGGGTGGTAGCGGGGGGGCAGAGACCCAGTACTTC	TRBJ2-5	TRBV5-4	NA	TRBD2
CASTGGQTGDTIYF	TGTGCCAGCACCGGGGGACAGACGGGAGACACCATATATTTT	TRBJ1-3	TRBV6-1	NA	TRBD1
CASSFGGRQETQYF	TGTGCCAGCAGCTTTGGGGGGAGACAAGAGACCCAGTACTTC	TRBJ2-5	TRBV7-2	NA	NA
CASSPANGQETQYF	TGTGCCAGCAGTCCAGCCAACGGGCAAGAGACCCAGTACTTC	TRBJ2-5	TRBV28	NA	NA
CASSLLSPRQPYNEKLFF	TGTGCCAGCAGTTTATTATCCCCCAGACAGCCCTATAATGAAAAACTGTTTTTT	TRBJ1-4	TRBV27	NA	NA
CASSYKPRGHEQFF	TGTGCCAGCAGTTACAAGCCCCGCGGCCATGAGCAGTTCTTC	TRBJ2-1	TRBV6-5	once	NA
CASSVTGFSGEQYF	TGTGCCAGCAGCGTGACAGGTTTTTCGGGAGAGCAGTACTTC	TRBJ2-7	TRBV5-6	NA	NA
CASSLAWGVSYNEQFF	TGTGCCAGCAGCTTGGCCTGGGGCGTTTCCTACAATGAGCAGTTCTTC	TRBJ2-1	TRBV5-5	few	NA
CASSLVGQGGIEQFF	TGTGCCAGCAGCTTAGTGGGACAGGGAGGAATTGAGCAGTTCTTC	TRBJ2-1	TRBV13	NA	TRBD1
CASQTGGSSPLSNQPQHF	TGTGCCAGCCAGACAGGGGGCAGCTCTCCCCTTAGCAATCAGCCCCAGCATTTT	TRBJ1-5	TRBV28	NA	TRBD1
CASSYSSATYEQYF	TGTGCCAGCAGTTACTCGTCCGCCACCTACGAGCAGTACTTC	TRBJ2-7	TRBV6-5	NA	NA
CASSPTRGAKGSYNEQFF	TGTGCCAGCAGTCCGACCAGGGGGGCCAAGGGGTCCTACAATGAGCAGTTCTTC	TRBJ2-1	TRBV28	NA	NA
CASSHSQSLGSNTEAFF	TGCGCCAGCAGCCATTCACAAAGTTTGGGCTCTAACACTGAAGCTTTCTTT	TRBJ1-1	TRBV5-1	NA	NA
CASSQRSETGEFYEQYF	TGCGCCAGCAGCCAACGGAGCGAGACAGGGGAGTTCTACGAGCAGTACTTC	TRBJ2-7	TRBV4-1	NA	TRBD1
CASSEGLHYNEQFF	TGTGCCAGCAGTGAGGGACTTCACTACAATGAGCAGTTCTTC	TRBJ2-1	TRBV6-4	NA	NA
CASSDGGGTEAFF	TGTGCCAGCAGTGATGGGGGGGGCACTGAAGCTTTCTTT	TRBJ1-1	TRBV25-1	NA	NA
CASSQEGYRTGAPDTQYF	TGTGCCAGCAGCCAAGAAGGATATCGGACAGGGGCCCCAGATACGCAGTATTTT	TRBJ2-3	TRBV14	once	TRBD1
CASSLARDWMVYEQYF	TGTGCCAGCAGCTTAGCCAGGGACTGGATGGTTTACGAGCAGTACTTC	TRBJ2-7	TRBV7-2	NA	NA
CASRPRGPLSYEQYF	TGTGCCAGCAGACCTAGGGGGCCTCTCTCCTACGAGCAGTACTTC	TRBJ2-7	TRBV6-5	NA	TRBD1
CAIMEGANNEQFF	TGTGCCATCATGGAGGGGGCAAACAATGAGCAGTTCTTC	TRBJ2-1	TRBV10-3	NA	NA
CASSHQTSGGETQYF	TGTGCCAGCAGCCACCAAACTAGCGGGGGGGAGACCCAGTACTTC	TRBJ2-5	TRBV4-2	once	TRBD2
CASIDSYYGYTF	TGTGCCAGCATAGACAGTTACTATGGCTACACCTTC	TRBJ1-2	TRBV6-6	NA	NA
CASSLGSLRPYEQYF	TGTGCCAGCAGTCTCGGGTCTCTACGCCCCTACGAGCAGTACTTC	TRBJ2-7	TRBV28	NA	NA
CASSTRQGGDYEQYF	TGTGCCAGCAGCACTCGACAGGGAGGCGACTACGAGCAGTACTTC	TRBJ2-7	TRBV7-2	once	NA
CASSSQGGYTF	TGTGCCAGCAGTTCTCAGGGAGGCTACACCTTC	TRBJ1-2	TRBV6-6	NA	NA
CASTPQGNYGYTF	TGTGCCAGCACCCCACAGGGGAACTATGGCTACACCTTC	TRBJ1-2	TRBV5-5	NA	TRBD1
CASILTQGFGETQYF	TGTGCCAGCATCTTAACACAGGGGTTCGGTGAGACCCAGTACTTC	TRBJ2-5	TRBV28	NA	TRBD1